This is a list of T cell receptor beta chains from one sample in a study of patients and donors after allogeneic stem cell transplantation. Each CDR3 protein is one row after TCRdb ran MiXCR on the RT-PCR reads. The sample yields about 960,000 distinct CDR3 sequences, roughly 18% seen once. Sequenced sample: blood, either unsorted or a sorted T cell fraction (not recorded which). Receptors were obtained from a human donor who was either an allogeneic HSCT recipient or a stem cell or donor lymphocyte infusion donor (not recorded which). It is not recorded whose cells these are; they may come from a transplant donor. CDR3s include the opening cysteine and the closing phenylalanine or tryptophan. The D gene is left open where the match is weak. The size field is filled for only some rows; it gives once, few, many or a size class.

size	D	V	J	CDR3	DNA
.	TRBD1	TRBV7-9	TRBJ1-2	CASSLDDREVGGYTF	TGTGCCAGCAGCTTAGACGACAGGGAAGTTGGTGGCTACACCTTC
.	TRBD1	TRBV7-9	TRBJ2-2	CASSSDRVGGELFF	TGTGCCAGCAGCTCGGACAGGGTAGGCGGGGAGCTGTTTTTT
.	.	TRBV2	TRBJ1-4	CASSVGLAKLFF	TGTGCCAGCAGTGTGGGTCTGGCAAAACTGTTTTTT
few	TRBD2	TRBV15	TRBJ2-3	CATSRGGGRTDTQYF	TGTGCCACCAGCAGAGGCGGGGGGCGTACAGATACGCAGTATTTT
few	.	TRBV5-6	TRBJ2-7	CASSLHGPYGQYF	TGTGCCAGCAGCTTACATGGCCCGTACGGACAGTACTTC
few	.	TRBV7-2	TRBJ1-1	CASNVGRNTEAFF	TGTGCCAGCAACGTCGGCCGGAACACTGAAGCTTTCTTT
.	TRBD2	TRBV28	TRBJ2-7	CASSVARLADRSYEQYF	TGTGCCAGCAGCGTGGCAAGACTAGCGGACCGCTCCTACGAGCAGTACTTC
.	.	TRBV7-7	TRBJ2-2	CASSFQSTGELFF	TGTGCCAGCAGCTTCCAGAGCACCGGGGAGCTGTTTTTT
.	.	TRBV5-6	TRBJ2-7	CASSPDSFSYEQYF	TGTGCCAGCAGCCCGGACAGTTTCTCCTACGAGCAGTACTTC
few	.	TRBV3-1	TRBJ2-6	CASSQDRPGGANVLTF	TGTGCCAGCAGCCAAGATCGTCCGGGTGGGGCCAACGTCCTGACTTTC
.	.	TRBV12-3/TRBV12-4	TRBJ1-1	CASSPLGWNTEAFF	TGTGCCAGCAGTCCTCTCGGTTGGAACACTGAAGCTTTCTTT
.	.	TRBV7-9	TRBJ1-1	CASSLARVGTEAFF	TGTGCCAGCAGCTTAGCCAGGGTTGGGACTGAAGCTTTCTTT
.	.	TRBV5-6	TRBJ2-7	CASSHRQVAREQYF	TGTGCCAGCAGCCACCGACAGGTTGCGAGGGAGCAGTACTTC
many	.	TRBV25-1	TRBJ2-3	CASSLIVDTQYF	TGTGCCAGCAGTCTAATAGTAGATACGCAGTATTTT
few	.	TRBV20-1	TRBJ1-5	CSAEPRAGGWSQPQHF	TGCAGTGCAGAACCCCGCGCCGGGGGCTGGAGTCAGCCCCAGCATTTT
.	TRBD1	TRBV9	TRBJ2-2	CASSVVPRGLGGELFF	TGTGCCAGCAGCGTAGTTCCGAGGGGGCTGGGCGGGGAGCTGTTTTTT
few	.	TRBV2	TRBJ2-7	CASSEGGARIYEQYF	TGTGCCAGCAGTGAAGGGGGGGCGCGGATCTACGAGCAGTACTTC
once	.	TRBV7-9	TRBJ1-1	CASSLGFGVLDATEAFF	TGTGCCAGCAGCTTAGGGTTCGGGGTCCTGGATGCCACTGAAGCTTTCTTT
few	.	TRBV5-5	TRBJ1-1	CASSTQANTEAFF	TGTGCCAGCAGCACACAGGCGAACACTGAAGCTTTCTTT
many	.	TRBV12-3/TRBV12-4	TRBJ1-5	CASNLGHNQPQHF	TGTGCCAGCAATCTGGGACACAACCAGCCCCAGCATTTT
.	TRBD2	TRBV11-3	TRBJ2-1	CASSLGGLAGDNEQFF	TGTGCCAGCAGCTTAGGTGGCCTAGCGGGAGACAATGAGCAGTTCTTC
few	.	TRBV19	TRBJ2-5	CANFGRQQETQYF	TGTGCCAATTTCGGTAGGCAGCAAGAGACCCAGTACTTC
few	.	TRBV20-1	TRBJ1-3	CSANSGNTIYF	TGCAGTGCCAACTCTGGAAACACCATATATTTT
once	TRBD1	TRBV20-1	TRBJ1-2	CSAPTANRGPYGYTF	TGCAGTGCTCCGACGGCTAACAGGGGGCCCTATGGCTACACCTTC
.	.	TRBV3-1	TRBJ2-7	CASSRQGSGTYEQYF	TGTGCCAGCAGCCGGCAGGGGAGCGGAACCTACGAGCAGTACTTC
few	TRBD2	TRBV9	TRBJ2-1	CASSGGTSGGIYNEQFF	TGTGCCAGCAGCGGCGGGACTAGCGGGGGAATCTACAATGAGCAGTTCTTC
few	.	TRBV25-1	TRBJ2-7	CASSEAKVYEQYF	TGTGCCAGCAGTGAGGCAAAAGTCTACGAGCAGTACTTC
.	TRBD2	TRBV30	TRBJ2-5	CAWSTGGQETQYF	TGTGCCTGGAGTACGGGGGGACAAGAGACCCAGTACTTC
few	.	TRBV9	TRBJ2-2	CASSSDPGQTGELFF	TGTGCCAGCAGCTCCGATCCGGGCCAGACCGGGGAGCTGTTTTTT
many	TRBD1	TRBV12-3/TRBV12-4	TRBJ1-2	CASSQGQGVNYGYTF	TGTGCCAGCAGCCAAGGACAGGGAGTCAACTATGGCTACACCTTC
few	TRBD2	TRBV20-1	TRBJ2-1	CSAYKLAGGVDEQFF	TGCAGTGCTTACAAACTAGCGGGAGGCGTAGATGAGCAGTTCTTC
many	TRBD1	TRBV28	TRBJ1-3	CASSLQGAGGNTIYF	TGTGCCAGCAGTTTGCAGGGGGCAGGCGGAAACACCATATATTTT
.	.	TRBV19	TRBJ1-1	CASSIARNTEAFF	TGTGCCAGTAGTATCGCCAGGAACACTGAAGCTTTCTTT
few	TRBD1	TRBV15	TRBJ2-3	CATRITGQLYADTQYF	TGTGCCACCAGGATTACGGGACAGTTATACGCAGATACGCAGTATTTT
many	.	TRBV25-1	TRBJ1-2	CASKRGISGGRLDYGYTF	TGTGCCAGCAAACGAGGGATCTCCGGGGGGCGCTTGGACTATGGCTACACCTTC
many	TRBD1	TRBV12-3/TRBV12-4	TRBJ1-1	CASRFRGQHSEAFF	TGTGCCAGCAGATTCAGGGGGCAACATTCTGAAGCTTTCTTT
many	.	TRBV5-1	TRBJ2-3	CASSLVGAGDTQYF	TGCGCCAGCAGCTTGGTGGGGGCCGGAGATACGCAGTATTTT
many	TRBD1	TRBV12-3/TRBV12-4	TRBJ2-7	CASSHGTGGGEQYF	TGTGCCAGCAGCCATGGGACAGGGGGGGGCGAGCAGTACTTC
.	TRBD1	TRBV5-1	TRBJ1-4	CASSFKAGGATNEKLFF	TGCGCCAGCAGCTTCAAGGCAGGGGGCGCGACTAATGAAAAACTGTTTTTT
many	.	TRBV20-1	TRBJ1-2	CSAPLVSPEGYGYTF	TGCAGTGCCCCGTTGGTCTCACCGGAGGGATATGGCTACACCTTC
.	.	TRBV20-1	TRBJ2-7	CSARDHYTAGNSYEQYF	TGCAGTGCTAGAGATCATTATACGGCGGGAAACTCCTACGAGCAGTACTTC
few	.	TRBV29-1	TRBJ2-2	CSVEETGTGELFF	TGCAGCGTTGAAGAGACGGGCACCGGGGAGCTGTTTTTT
few	.	TRBV5-6	TRBJ2-7	CASIKKGFLYEQYF	TGTGCCAGCATAAAAAAAGGATTCCTCTACGAGCAGTACTTC
few	.	TRBV28	TRBJ1-2	CASSPGHGYTF	TGTGCCAGCAGTCCAGGGCATGGCTACACCTTC
.	.	TRBV29-1	TRBJ1-2	CSVDPPTESRGYTF	TGCAGCGTTGACCCCCCGACGGAGTCCCGGGGCTACACCTTC
many	.	TRBV20-1	TRBJ2-5	CSGLYQGSAETQYF	TGCAGTGGACTTTATCAGGGATCGGCAGAGACCCAGTACTTC
.	TRBD2	TRBV20-1	TRBJ2-3	CSARVPGTSGDTQYF	TGCAGTGCTAGAGTGCCCGGGACTAGCGGTGATACGCAGTATTTT
few	.	TRBV11-1	TRBJ2-2	CASSSVYRFPGELFF	TGTGCCAGTTCGAGTGTATATCGGTTCCCCGGGGAGCTGTTTTTT
.	TRBD1	TRBV29-1	TRBJ1-2	CSVLEWDRPYGYTF	TGCAGCGTCCTCGAGTGGGACAGACCTTATGGCTACACCTTC
.	.	TRBV2	TRBJ2-5	CASPLRGSQETQYF	TGTGCCAGCCCGTTAAGAGGATCCCAAGAGACCCAGTACTTC
few	.	TRBV2	TRBJ2-3	CASKRVFTDTQYF	TGTGCCAGCAAAAGGGTTTTCACAGATACGCAGTATTTT
few	.	TRBV12-3/TRBV12-4	TRBJ1-2	CASRGAVQGVYGYTF	TGTGCCAGCAGGGGGGCCGTACAGGGCGTCTATGGCTACACCTTC
.	TRBD2	TRBV12-3/TRBV12-4	TRBJ2-2	CASRTAGENTGELFF	TGTGCCAGCAGAACTGCGGGGGAAAACACCGGGGAGCTGTTTTTT
few	TRBD1	TRBV27	TRBJ1-5	CASRYTGGNQPQHF	TGTGCCAGCAGATATACAGGGGGCAATCAGCCCCAGCATTTT